This T cell receptor (beta chain) stems from a study of cytomegalovirus exposure and HLA in healthy donors. V gave up 6 bases and J gave up 3 bases, with 21 bases separating them. The CDR3 runs to 17 residues. Germline CDR1 reads KGHSH; CDR2 reads LQKENI. This PCR relied on a set of 60 Vbeta primers and 13 Jbeta primers. Repertoires were generated with immunoSEQ multiplex PCR, while TCRdb's copy carries only in-frame clones and drops some. The specimen's table records about 140,000 clones. The J gene is TRBJ1-5, the V gene TRBV18; possible D gene TRBD1, 6 bases. Sequencing input: PBMCs. This clonotype was obtained from a male donor in good health and CMV-seronegative. CDR3 sequence: CASSQFSRDTDNQPQHF. CDR3 coding DNA: TGTGCCAGCTCGCAATTTAGCCGGGACACAGACAATCAGCCCCAGCATTTT.